Each of the 4 T cell receptor beta chains below was sequenced from the same sample in a study of control samples from healthy donors and cancer patients (TCRdb year 2020). The library was obtained by the immunoSEQ multiplex PCR assay. This is the immuneACCESS table as TCRdb keeps it, with only in-frame sequences that have V and J called. A part of the clones is gone; compared with another copy, unresolved V genes explain less than half, and the rest is unexplained. The sample has around 75,000 clones on record, approximately 92% of them singletons. The ten largest clones capture 5.8% of the sample. Sequencing was done on a sample of blood. Source of these receptors: a woman aged 60 to 75 in good health.

To note about this clone: Additional DNA sequences in this sample encode the identical CDR3. The chain is built from TRBV4-2 and TRBJ1-1, with 9 bases matching TRBD1. The germline gives CDR1 LGHNA, CDR2 YNFKEQ. The CDR3 runs to 16 residues. After removal of 1 base from V and 6 bases from J, the junction contained 9 bases not matched to a gene. CDR3 coding DNA: TGTGCCAGCAGCCAAGGAGAGACAGGGGGAAGCGCTGAAGCTTTCTTT. Residues: CASSQGETGGSAEAFF.

This clone appeared once. This rearrangement joins TRBV4-1 to TRBJ2-4, with 9 bases matching TRBD2. CDR1 is MGHRA and CDR2 is YSYEKL in the germline V gene. This CDR3 contains 18 residues. V lost 1 base and J lost 5; bases outside the gene matches: 12. CDR3 DNA sequence: TGCGCCAGCAGCCAAGCTGCCACCGGGACTAGCACCCAAAACATTCAGTACTTC. As protein: CASSQAATGTSTQNIQYF.

V gene TRBV7-8 combines with J gene TRBJ1-1; D uncertain. Deletions cut 5 bases from V and 5 bases from J, with 12 bases between. CDR3 length: 13 residues. Germline V gene sequence: CDR1 SGHVS, CDR2 FQNEAQ. The CDR3 loop reads CASSLSGRTEAFF. CDR3 coding DNA: TGTGCCAGCAGCCTTAGCGGGAGGACTGAAGCTTTCTTT.

This clone was picked up one time. J is TRBJ1-2 and V is TRBV5-1; weak D call: TRBD1 (5 bases). Germline assignment: CDR1 SGHRS and CDR2 YFSETQ. The CDR3 covers 15 residues. The V end lost 0 bases, the J end lost 2 bases, and 11 bases lay between the germline ends. CDR3 protein: CASSLGGTFNYGYTF. CDR3 DNA: TGCGCCAGCAGCTTGGGAGGGACTTTCAACTATGGCTACACCTTC.